Listed below are T cell receptor beta chains from one sample, sequenced in a study of cytotoxic CD8 clonotypes in ibrutinib-treated CLL. Clones were sequenced by immunoSEQ multiplex PCR, and TCRdb holds only the in-frame ones, with some missing. The data contain some 290,000 clones, 80% of them singletons. The sequencing used PBMCs, collected before ibrutinib treatment. These receptors came from a human donor with chronic lymphocytic leukemia. The CDR3 runs from the conserved cysteine through the conserved F or W. A D gene is named only where the DNA matches it firmly. The size field is filled for only some rows; it gives once, few, many or a size class.

j_gene: TRBJ2-1
len: 17
v_gene: TRBV29-1
abundance: -
d_gene: TRBD2
CDR3aa: CSVLLAEVPPKNNEQFF
CDR3nt: TGCAGCGTTTTACTAGCGGAAGTGCCCCCAAAAAACAATGAGCAGTTCTTC

j_gene: TRBJ1-2
len: 13
v_gene: TRBV27
abundance: -
d_gene: -
CDR3aa: CASSSELSYGYTF
CDR3nt: TGTGCCAGCAGTTCCGAACTTAGCTATGGCTACACCTTC

j_gene: TRBJ2-1
len: 10
v_gene: TRBV7-9
abundance: -
d_gene: -
CDR3aa: CASRGNEQFF
CDR3nt: TGTGCCAGCAGGGGGAATGAGCAGTTCTTC

j_gene: TRBJ1-2
len: 13
v_gene: TRBV30
abundance: -
d_gene: -
CDR3aa: CAWSLDTFIGYTF
CDR3nt: TGTGCCTGGAGTCTCGATACCTTTATTGGCTACACCTTC

j_gene: TRBJ2-1
len: 14
v_gene: TRBV4-2
abundance: -
d_gene: -
CDR3aa: CASSEGGGVNEQFF
CDR3nt: TGTGCCAGCAGCGAAGGGGGAGGGGTCAATGAGCAGTTCTTC

j_gene: TRBJ1-5
len: 14
v_gene: TRBV7-9
abundance: -
d_gene: -
CDR3aa: CASSLGFNHQPQHF
CDR3nt: TGTGCCAGCAGCTTAGGGTTTAACCATCAGCCCCAGCATTTT

j_gene: TRBJ2-4
len: 15
v_gene: TRBV5-1
abundance: -
d_gene: TRBD2
CDR3aa: CASNPGLAPKNIQYF
CDR3nt: TGCGCCAGCAACCCGGGACTAGCCCCCAAAAACATTCAGTACTTC

j_gene: TRBJ2-5
len: 15
v_gene: TRBV5-1
abundance: -
d_gene: TRBD2
CDR3aa: CASSLAYSGQETQYF
CDR3nt: TGCGCCAGCAGCTTGGCTTATAGCGGGCAAGAGACCCAGTACTTC

j_gene: TRBJ2-1
len: 15
v_gene: TRBV30
abundance: -
d_gene: TRBD1
CDR3aa: CAWSSGTGSYNEQFF
CDR3nt: TGTGCCTGGAGCTCCGGGACAGGCTCCTACAATGAGCAGTTCTTC

j_gene: TRBJ2-5
len: 14
v_gene: TRBV5-4
abundance: -
d_gene: -
CDR3aa: CASSLKLGEETQYF
CDR3nt: TGTGCCAGCAGCTTGAAACTGGGGGAAGAGACCCAGTACTTC

j_gene: TRBJ1-1
len: 15
v_gene: TRBV30
abundance: -
d_gene: -
CDR3aa: CAWSVGRGFLAEAFF
CDR3nt: TGTGCCTGGAGTGTAGGCAGGGGCTTTTTGGCTGAAGCTTTCTTT

j_gene: TRBJ2-7
len: 17
v_gene: TRBV15
abundance: -
d_gene: -
CDR3aa: CATSGRRYGSGTTLQYF
CDR3nt: TGTGCCACCAGCGGGCGGCGGTATGGTAGCGGTACTACGTTGCAGTACTTC

j_gene: TRBJ1-5
len: 12
v_gene: TRBV30
abundance: -
d_gene: -
CDR3aa: CAWSVSYQPQHF
CDR3nt: TGTGCCTGGAGTGTGTCCTATCAGCCCCAGCATTTT

j_gene: TRBJ1-1
len: 13
v_gene: TRBV11-3
abundance: -
d_gene: TRBD1
CDR3aa: CASSPSWDSEAFF
CDR3nt: TGTGCCAGCAGCCCGTCATGGGACAGTGAAGCTTTCTTT

j_gene: TRBJ2-7
len: 15
v_gene: TRBV30
abundance: -
d_gene: -
CDR3aa: CAWSVIRQSSYEQYF
CDR3nt: TGTGCCTGGAGTGTCATCCGGCAGAGCTCCTACGAGCAGTACTTC

j_gene: TRBJ2-1
len: 14
v_gene: TRBV27
abundance: few
d_gene: -
CDR3aa: CASSRGWTYNEQFF
CDR3nt: TGTGCCAGCTCTCGCGGTTGGACCTACAATGAGCAGTTCTTC

j_gene: TRBJ1-5
len: 16
v_gene: TRBV7-2
abundance: -
d_gene: TRBD1
CDR3aa: CASSPAPTGVRQPQHF
CDR3nt: TGTGCCAGCAGCCCGGCGCCGACAGGGGTGCGTCAGCCCCAGCATTTT

j_gene: TRBJ2-7
len: 19
v_gene: TRBV4-1
abundance: -
d_gene: TRBD2
CDR3aa: CASSQEDLAGGPGDYEQYF
CDR3nt: TGCGCCAGCAGCCAAGAAGATCTAGCGGGAGGGCCAGGGGACTACGAGCAGTACTTC

j_gene: TRBJ2-5
len: 13
v_gene: TRBV4-3
abundance: -
d_gene: -
CDR3aa: CASSQDHGETQYF
CDR3nt: TGCGCCAGCAGCCAAGACCATGGGGAGACCCAGTACTTC

j_gene: TRBJ1-4
len: 14
v_gene: TRBV27
abundance: -
d_gene: -
CDR3aa: CASSFSGGHEKLFF
CDR3nt: TGTGCCAGCAGTTTTTCCGGGGGCCATGAAAAACTGTTTTTT

j_gene: TRBJ2-1
len: 14
v_gene: TRBV7-6
abundance: once
d_gene: TRBD2
CDR3aa: CASSLVRSGDEQFF
CDR3nt: TGTGCCAGCAGCTTAGTGCGGAGCGGGGATGAGCAGTTCTTC

j_gene: TRBJ2-1
len: 14
v_gene: TRBV29-1
abundance: -
d_gene: TRBD2
CDR3aa: CSVGTSGSSNEQFF
CDR3nt: TGCAGCGTTGGGACTAGCGGGAGTTCAAATGAGCAGTTCTTC

j_gene: TRBJ2-7
len: 14
v_gene: TRBV6-1
abundance: few
d_gene: TRBD2
CDR3aa: CASSPHWREDEQYF
CDR3nt: TGTGCCAGCAGTCCTCATTGGCGGGAGGACGAGCAGTACTTC

j_gene: TRBJ2-7
len: 14
v_gene: TRBV28
abundance: -
d_gene: TRBD2
CDR3aa: CASSPGLAGAEQYF
CDR3nt: TGTGCCAGCAGTCCGGGACTAGCGGGAGCCGAGCAGTACTTC

j_gene: TRBJ2-7
len: 15
v_gene: TRBV5-1
abundance: once
d_gene: TRBD1
CDR3aa: CASSKSGTGTYEQYF
CDR3nt: TGCGCCAGCAGCAAGTCTGGGACAGGGACTTACGAGCAGTACTTC

j_gene: TRBJ2-7
len: 13
v_gene: TRBV13
abundance: -
d_gene: -
CDR3aa: CASSKGGVYEQYF
CDR3nt: TGTGCCAGCAGCAAAGGCGGGGTCTACGAGCAGTACTTC